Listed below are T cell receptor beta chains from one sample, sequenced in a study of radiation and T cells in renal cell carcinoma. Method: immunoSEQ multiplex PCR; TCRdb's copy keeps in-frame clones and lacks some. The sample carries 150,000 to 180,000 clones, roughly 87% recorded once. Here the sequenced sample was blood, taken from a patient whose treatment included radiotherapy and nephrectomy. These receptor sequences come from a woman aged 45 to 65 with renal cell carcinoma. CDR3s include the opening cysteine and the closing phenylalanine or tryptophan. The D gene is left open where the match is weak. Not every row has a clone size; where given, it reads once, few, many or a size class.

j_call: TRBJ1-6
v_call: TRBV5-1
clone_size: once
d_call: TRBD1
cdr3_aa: CASSLPGGASPLHF
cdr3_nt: TGCGCCAGCAGCTTGCCAGGGGGCGCCTCACCCCTCCACTTT

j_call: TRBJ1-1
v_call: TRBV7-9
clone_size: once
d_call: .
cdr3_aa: CASSLDLQSREAFF
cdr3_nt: TGTGCCAGCAGCTTAGACCTGCAATCACGAGAAGCTTTCTTT

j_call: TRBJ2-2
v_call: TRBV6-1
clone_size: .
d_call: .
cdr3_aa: CASKRGTGELFF
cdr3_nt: TGTGCCAGCAAACGGGGGACCGGGGAGCTGTTTTTT

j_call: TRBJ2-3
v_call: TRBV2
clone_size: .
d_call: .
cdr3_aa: CASSEYYPSTDTQYF
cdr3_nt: TGTGCCAGCAGTGAATACTACCCTAGCACAGATACGCAGTATTTT

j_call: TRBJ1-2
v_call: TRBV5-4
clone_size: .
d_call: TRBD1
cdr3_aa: CASSTDRDRSIHGYTF
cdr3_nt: TGTGCCAGCAGCACAGATAGGGACAGGTCAATCCATGGCTACACCTTC

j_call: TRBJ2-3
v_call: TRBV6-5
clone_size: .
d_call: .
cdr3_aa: CASSTDSSSTDTQYF
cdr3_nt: TGTGCCAGCAGTACAGACAGTTCTAGCACAGATACGCAGTATTTT

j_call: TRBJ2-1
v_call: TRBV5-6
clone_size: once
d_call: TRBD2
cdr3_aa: CASSLVGGNEQFF
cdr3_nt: TGTGCCAGCAGCTTGGTGGGGGGGAATGAGCAGTTCTTC

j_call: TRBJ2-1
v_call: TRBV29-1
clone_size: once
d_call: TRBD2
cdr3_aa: CSVLTSGGWNEQFF
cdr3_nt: TGCAGCGTTCTGACTAGCGGGGGTTGGAATGAGCAGTTCTTC

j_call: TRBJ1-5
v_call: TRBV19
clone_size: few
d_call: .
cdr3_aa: CASSMSGVGNQPQHF
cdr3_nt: TGTGCCAGTAGTATGTCAGGGGTTGGCAATCAGCCCCAGCATTTT

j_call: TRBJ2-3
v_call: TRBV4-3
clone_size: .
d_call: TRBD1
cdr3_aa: CASSHIRQGDTQYF
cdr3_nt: TGCGCCAGCAGCCATATTAGACAGGGAGATACGCAGTATTTT

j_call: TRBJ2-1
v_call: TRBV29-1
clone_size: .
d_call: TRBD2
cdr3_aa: CSVARGLAGNEQFF
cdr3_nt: TGCAGCGTTGCCCGAGGACTAGCGGGCAATGAGCAGTTCTTC

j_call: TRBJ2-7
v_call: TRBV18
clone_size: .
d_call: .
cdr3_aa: CASSPPSRSDYEQYF
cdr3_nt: TGTGCCAGCTCACCACCCTCTAGGTCCGACTACGAGCAGTACTTC

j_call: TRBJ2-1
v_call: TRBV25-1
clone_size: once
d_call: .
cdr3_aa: CASSAANVGGASQFF
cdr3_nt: TGTGCCAGCAGTGCCGCTAATGTGGGGGGCGCCTCTCAGTTCTTC

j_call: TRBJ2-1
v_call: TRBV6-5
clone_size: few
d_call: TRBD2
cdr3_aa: CASSYLSGGKQNEQFF
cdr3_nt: TGTGCCAGCAGTTACCTTAGCGGGGGTAAACAGAATGAGCAGTTCTTC

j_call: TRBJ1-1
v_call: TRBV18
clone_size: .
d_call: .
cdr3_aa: CASSPPLDNTEAFF
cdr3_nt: TGTGCCAGCTCACCACCGTTAGATAACACTGAAGCTTTCTTT

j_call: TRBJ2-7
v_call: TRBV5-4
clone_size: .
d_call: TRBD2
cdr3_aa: CASSHRRLADYDEQYF
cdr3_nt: TGTGCCAGCAGTCACCGGCGACTAGCGGACTACGACGAGCAGTACTTC

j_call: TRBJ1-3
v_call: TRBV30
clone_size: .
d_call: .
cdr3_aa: CACTQGLIRGNTIYF
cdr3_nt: TGTGCCTGCACACAGGGACTCATTAGAGGAAACACCATATATTTT

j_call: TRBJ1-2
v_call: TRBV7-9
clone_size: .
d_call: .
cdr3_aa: CASSRESTVANYGYTF
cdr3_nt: TGTGCCAGCAGCCGAGAGTCGACGGTAGCTAACTATGGCTACACCTTC

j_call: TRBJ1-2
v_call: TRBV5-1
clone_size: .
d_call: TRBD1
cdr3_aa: CASSPRGPGQGNYGYTF
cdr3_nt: TGCGCCAGCAGCCCCAGAGGACCGGGACAGGGGAACTATGGCTACACCTTC

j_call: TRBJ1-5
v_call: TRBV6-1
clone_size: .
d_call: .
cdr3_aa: CASSSNQPQHF
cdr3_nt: TGTGCCAGCAGTAGCAATCAGCCCCAGCATTTT

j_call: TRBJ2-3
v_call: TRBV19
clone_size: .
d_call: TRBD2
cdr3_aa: CASRGGGTDTQYF
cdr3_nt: TGTGCCAGTCGGGGGGGTGGCACAGATACGCAGTATTTT

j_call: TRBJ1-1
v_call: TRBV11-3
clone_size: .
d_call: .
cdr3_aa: CASSSREYTEAFF
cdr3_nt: TGTGCCAGCAGCTCCAGGGAATATACTGAAGCTTTCTTT

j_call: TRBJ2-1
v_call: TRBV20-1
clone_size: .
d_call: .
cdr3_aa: CSARGPYEQFF
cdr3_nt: TGCAGTGCTAGAGGCCCTTATGAGCAGTTCTTC

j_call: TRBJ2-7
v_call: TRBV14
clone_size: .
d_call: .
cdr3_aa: CASSQTSKSYEQYF
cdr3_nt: TGTGCCAGCAGCCAAACTAGCAAATCCTACGAGCAGTACTTC

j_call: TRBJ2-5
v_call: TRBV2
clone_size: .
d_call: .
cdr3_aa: CASKGRAEETQYF
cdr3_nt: TGTGCCAGCAAGGGCAGGGCAGAAGAGACCCAGTACTTC

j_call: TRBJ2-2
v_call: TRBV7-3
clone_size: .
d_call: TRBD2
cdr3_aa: CASSLKSSGIANTGELFF
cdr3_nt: TGTGCCAGCAGCTTAAAGTCTAGCGGGATCGCGAACACCGGGGAGCTGTTTTTT

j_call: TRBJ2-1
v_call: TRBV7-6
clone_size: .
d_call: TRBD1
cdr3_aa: CASSLLPPGQGVVEQFF
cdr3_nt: TGTGCCAGCAGCTTACTCCCCCCGGGACAGGGGGTAGTTGAGCAGTTCTTC

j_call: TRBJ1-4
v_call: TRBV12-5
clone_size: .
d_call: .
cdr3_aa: CASGLVLQTDRYEKLFF
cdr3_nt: TGTGCTAGTGGTTTGGTACTCCAGACAGACCGCTATGAAAAACTGTTTTTT

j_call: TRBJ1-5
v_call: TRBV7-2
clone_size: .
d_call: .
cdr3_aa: CASTKGGSQPQHF
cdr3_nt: TGTGCCAGCACTAAGGGGGGGAGTCAGCCCCAGCATTTT

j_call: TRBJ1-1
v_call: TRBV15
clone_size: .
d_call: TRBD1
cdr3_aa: CATSRDEIGTGGTEAFF
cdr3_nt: TGTGCCACCAGCAGAGATGAAATAGGGACAGGGGGAACTGAAGCTTTCTTT

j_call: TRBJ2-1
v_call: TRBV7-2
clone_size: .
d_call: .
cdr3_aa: CASSLGSYNEQFF
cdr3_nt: TGTGCCAGCAGCCTCGGGAGCTACAATGAGCAGTTCTTC

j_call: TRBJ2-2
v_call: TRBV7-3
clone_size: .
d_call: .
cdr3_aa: CASSFVGFGGELFF
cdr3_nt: TGTGCCAGCAGCTTCGTTGGGTTTGGCGGGGAGCTGTTTTTT

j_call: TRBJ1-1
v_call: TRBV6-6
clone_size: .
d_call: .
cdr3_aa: CASGRYAEAFF
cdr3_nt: TGTGCCAGCGGCCGATACGCTGAAGCTTTCTTT

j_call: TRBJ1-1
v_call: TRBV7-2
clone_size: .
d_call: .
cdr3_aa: CASSLSDLLATEAFF
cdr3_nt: TGTGCCAGCAGCTTATCCGACCTTTTGGCAACTGAAGCTTTCTTT

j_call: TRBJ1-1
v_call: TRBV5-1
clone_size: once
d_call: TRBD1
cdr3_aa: CASSLAGTGNTEAFF
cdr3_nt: TGCGCCAGCAGCTTGGCCGGGACAGGGAACACTGAAGCTTTCTTT

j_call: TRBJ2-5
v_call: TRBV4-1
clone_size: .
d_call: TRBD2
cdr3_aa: CASSQGRTSGGQETQYF
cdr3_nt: TGCGCCAGCAGCCAAGGCCGGACTAGCGGGGGGCAAGAGACCCAGTACTTC

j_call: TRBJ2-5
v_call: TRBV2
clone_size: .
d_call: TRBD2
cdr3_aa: CASMQGGQETQYF
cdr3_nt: TGTGCCAGCATGCAGGGAGGGCAAGAGACCCAGTACTTC

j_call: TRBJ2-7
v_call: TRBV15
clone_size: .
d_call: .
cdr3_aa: CATSREQWSSYEQYF
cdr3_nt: TGTGCCACCAGCAGAGAACAGTGGAGCTCCTACGAGCAGTACTTC

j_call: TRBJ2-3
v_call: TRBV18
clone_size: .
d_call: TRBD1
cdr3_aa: CASSPDRGDTQYF
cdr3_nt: TGTGCCAGCTCACCCGACAGGGGAGATACGCAGTATTTT

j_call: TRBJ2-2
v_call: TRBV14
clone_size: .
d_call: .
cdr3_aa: CASSQDRVSMNTGELFF
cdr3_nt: TGTGCCAGCAGCCAAGATCGTGTATCTATGAACACCGGGGAGCTGTTTTTT

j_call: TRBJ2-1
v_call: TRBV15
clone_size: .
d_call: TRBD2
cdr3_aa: CATSRGEGREQFF
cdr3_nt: TGTGCCACCAGCAGAGGGGAGGGCCGGGAGCAGTTCTTC

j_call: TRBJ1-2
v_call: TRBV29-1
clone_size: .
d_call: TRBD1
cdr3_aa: CSGGLTGGYGYTF
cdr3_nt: TGCAGCGGCGGACTCACAGGGGGCTATGGCTACACCTTC

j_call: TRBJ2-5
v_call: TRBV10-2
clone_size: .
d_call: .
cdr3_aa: CASSEGQRHYQETQYF
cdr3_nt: TGCGCCAGCAGTGAGGGACAAAGACATTACCAAGAGACCCAGTACTTC

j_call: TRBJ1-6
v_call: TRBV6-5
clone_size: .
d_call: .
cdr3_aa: CASSYSTGGTGSPLHF
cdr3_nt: TGTGCCAGCAGTTACTCGACCGGGGGCACGGGTTCACCCCTCCACTTT

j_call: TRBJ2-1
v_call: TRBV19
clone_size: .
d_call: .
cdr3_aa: CASKNPGGANNEQFF
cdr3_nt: TGTGCCAGTAAGAACCCCGGCGGGGCAAACAATGAGCAGTTCTTC

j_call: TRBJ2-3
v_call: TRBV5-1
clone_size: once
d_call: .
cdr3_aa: CASSLGQSTDTQYF
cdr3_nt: TGCGCCAGCAGCTTAGGACAGTCCACAGATACGCAGTATTTT

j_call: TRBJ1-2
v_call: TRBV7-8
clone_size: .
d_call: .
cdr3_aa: CASSRTGAVGGYTF
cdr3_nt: TGTGCCAGCAGCCGAACGGGGGCCGTGGGGGGCTACACCTTC

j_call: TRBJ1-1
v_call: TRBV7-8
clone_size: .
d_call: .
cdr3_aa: CASSARVPTEAFF
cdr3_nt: TGTGCCAGCAGCGCCCGGGTCCCCACTGAAGCTTTCTTT

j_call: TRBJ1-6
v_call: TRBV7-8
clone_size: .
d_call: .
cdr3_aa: CASSPQASSYNSPLHF
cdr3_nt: TGTGCCAGCAGCCCCCAAGCAAGCTCCTATAATTCACCCCTCCACTTT

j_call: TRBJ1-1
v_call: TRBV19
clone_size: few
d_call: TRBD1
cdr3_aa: CASSSNGQATEAFF
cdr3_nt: TGTGCCAGTAGTAGCAACGGACAGGCTACTGAAGCTTTCTTT

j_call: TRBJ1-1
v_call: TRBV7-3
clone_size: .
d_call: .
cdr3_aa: CASSLNRNTEAFF
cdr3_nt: TGTGCCAGCAGCTTAAATCGAAACACTGAAGCTTTCTTT